Shown below are 25 T cell receptor beta chains from a single sample sequenced in a study of PD-1 blockade in classical Hodgkin lymphoma. Libraries were prepared by immunoSEQ multiplex PCR; TCRdb keeps only in-frame clonotypes and omits some of them. Of approximately 30,000 clones in the sample, approximately 87% were seen once. All the patients suffered relapse after autologous stem cell transplantation, and brentuximab vedotin exposure differed. The sequenced sample was peripheral blood mononuclear cells (PBMCs), obtained before the second cycle of nivolumab. Every receptor here comes from a human donor with classical Hodgkin lymphoma.

This chain joins TRBV7-2 and TRBJ1-1; D remains unclear. CDR1 SGHTA and CDR2 FQGNSA come from the germline V gene. The germline V and J ends were trimmed by 2 bases and 1 base, with 11 bases remaining between them. The CDR3 length is 15 residues. The chain's CDR3 is CASSLTRAGNTEAFF. The CDR3 DNA reads as TGTGCCAGCAGCTTAACGCGGGCGGGGAACACTGAAGCTTTCTTT. Full variable domain (outside the CDR3, taken from reference TRBV7-2 and TRBJ1-1): GAGVSQSPSNKVTEKGKDVELRCDPISGHTALYWYRQSLGQGLEFLIYFQGNSAPDKSGLPSDRFSAERTGGSVSTLTIQRTQQEDSAVYLCASSLTRAGNTEAFFGQGTRLTVV.

This chain links TRBV7-2 with TRBJ1-1; TRBD1 matches at 8 bases. Germline V gives CDR1 SGHTA, CDR2 FQGNSA. The CDR3 extends over 16 amino acids. V dropped 4 bases and J dropped 5; count of bases not matched to a gene: 12. CDR3: CASSSQLTGAGTEAFF. CDR3 nucleotide sequence: TGTGCCAGCAGCTCTCAACTGACAGGGGCGGGAACTGAAGCTTTCTTT.

The chain uses TRBV7-9 and TRBJ1-6; the D is unclear. V lost 5 bases and J lost 6, with 8 bases in between. The CDR3 spans 13 residues. Per germline, CDR1 SEHNR and CDR2 FQNEAQ (reference sequence). CDR3 sequence: CASSRWGNSPLHF. DNA for the CDR3: TGTGCCAGCAGCCGATGGGGTAATTCACCCCTCCACTTT.

The rearrangement links TRBV15 to TRBJ2-5, with D maybe TRBD1 (6 bases). This CDR3 region has 14 residues. Germline V lookup: CDR1 LNHNV, CDR2 YYDKDF (reference sequence). V was pared by 4 bases and J by 5 bases, with 14 bases between. The CDR3: CATSNRVSWETQYF. Here the CDR3 DNA reads TGTGCCACCAGCAACAGGGTTTCTTGGGAGACCCAGTACTTC.

This clone was picked up one time. V gene TRBV4-3 combines with J gene TRBJ1-2, with TRBD1 matching 7 bases. In germline, CDR1 is LGHNA, CDR2 YSLEER. J was trimmed by 7 bases and V by 0 bases; bases with no gene match: 14. The CDR3 extends over 17 amino acids. The CDR3 DNA reads TGCGCCAGCAGCCAAGATGCCCAGACAGGGCCGGGGGGTGGCTACACCTTC. Translation gives CASSQDAQTGPGGGYTF.

This clone appeared a single time. The CDR3 spells CAITGTGNSPLHF. The DNA of the CDR3 is TGTGCCATCACCGGGACAGGGAATTCACCCCTCCACTTT. The V gene is TRBV10-3, the J gene TRBJ1-6; 9 positions agree with TRBD1. Germline CDR1 ENHRY, CDR2 SYGVKD. Trimming at V came to 7 bases and at J to 7 bases, leaving 2 bases not matched to a gene. This CDR3 is built from 13 residues.

This clone was observed a handful of times. The chain joins TRBV2 to TRBJ1-2; a weak D match, TRBD1 (5 bases). Germline CDR1 is SNHLY and CDR2 is FYNNEI. The CDR3 runs to 14 residues. V shed 6 bases and J shed 4 bases, with 15 bases lying between them. The CDR3 loop reads CASRVFPGGYGYTF. CDR3 nucleotides: TGTGCCAGCAGGGTCTTCCCGGGGGGCTATGGCTACACCTTC.

The V and J genes are TRBV18 and TRBJ1-1, with D possibly matching TRBD1 (5 bases). Germline V CDR1 and CDR2: KGHSH, LQKENI. This CDR3 is built from 14 residues. Trimming took off 4 bases at V and 1 base at J, with 10 bases between the two ends. CDR3 coding DNA: TGTGCCAGCTCACTCCGAAGGGGGAACACTGAAGCTTTCTTT. Encoded protein: CASSLRRGNTEAFF.

This clone was observed a few times. This chain uses TRBV4-2 with TRBJ1-5; possible D gene TRBD1, 6 bases. The CDR3 runs 15 residues. Germline V CDR1 and CDR2: LGHNA, YNFKEQ. Trimming shortened V by 0 bases and J by 6 bases, and 12 bases separated the two germline ends. The CDR3 here is CASSQDEGGGQPQHF. Here the CDR3 DNA reads TGTGCCAGCAGCCAAGATGAAGGGGGGGGTCAGCCCCAGCATTTT.

The chain recombines TRBV4-1 with TRBJ2-1; D ambiguous. This CDR3 comprises 16 residues. Germline V gives CDR1 MGHRA, CDR2 YSYEKL. The ends were cut back, 1 base at V and 0 bases at J, with 10 bases in the middle. CDR3 nucleotides: TGCGCCAGCAGCCAAGGAACGGCCGGCTCCTACAATGAGCAGTTCTTC. Translation: CASSQGTAGSYNEQFF.

V usage is TRBV7-9 and J usage is TRBJ1-1, with D perhaps matching TRBD1 (6 bases). The V gene's germline CDR1 is SEHNR and CDR2 FQNEAQ (reference sequence). V was pared by 1 base and J by 2 bases, with 11 bases between. The CDR3 extends over 15 amino acids. Written as DNA, the CDR3 is TGTGCCAGCAGCTTAGGGGGGGCGGACAACACTGAAGCTTTCTTT. As protein: CASSLGGADNTEAFF.

The chain uses TRBV6-1 and TRBJ2-7, with D tentatively TRBD1 (6 bases). Germline V gene lookup returns CDR1 MNHNS and CDR2 SASEGT. The CDR3 is 16 amino acids. Trimming removed 3 bases at V and 4 bases at J, with 19 bases between. The CDR3 bases are TGTGCCAGCAGTGACCCCCGACAGGCGCTACAATACGAGCAGTACGTC. It encodes CASSDPRQALQYEQYV.

J is TRBJ2-7 and V is TRBV5-6, with a possible D match to TRBD1 (5 bases). The germline gives CDR1 SGHDT, CDR2 YYEEEE. Trimming took 3 bases from V and 3 from J, leaving 13 bases between them. The CDR3 contains 14 residues. CDR3 region: CASSWLRQSYEQYV. The CDR3 coding sequence is TGTGCCAGCAGCTGGCTGAGACAGAGCTACGAGCAGTACGTC.

V usage is TRBV15 and J usage is TRBJ2-1; the match to TRBD1 covers 8 bases. The CDR3 has 16 amino acids. The junction had 9 bases not matched to a gene; V was cut back by 0 bases and J by 8 bases. CDR1 is LNHNV, CDR2 YYDKDF, per germline (reference sequence). CDR3 in amino acids: CATSRDRQGRNDEQFF. The CDR3 DNA follows: TGTGCCACCAGCAGAGATAGACAGGGGAGAAACGATGAGCAGTTCTTC.

J is TRBJ1-4 and V is TRBV6-1; D ambiguous. The ends were cut back, 9 bases at V and 0 bases at J, with 14 bases in the middle. Germline V lookup: CDR1 MNHNS, CDR2 SASEGT. The CDR3 is 15 amino acids. The CDR3 bases are TGTGCCAGTCATCCGGGCAGCGCAACTAATGAAAAACTGTTTTTT. It is translated as CASHPGSATNEKLFF.

This sequence joins TRBV7-6 and TRBJ2-7; D is uncertain. CDR3 length: 14 residues. Germline V gene lookup returns CDR1 SGHVS and CDR2 FNYEAQ. The V end lost 0 bases, the J end lost 0 bases, and 6 bases lay between the germline ends. The CDR3 bases are TGTGCCAGCAGCTTAGCGGGAAGCTCCTACGAGCAGTACTTC. Translation: CASSLAGSSYEQYF.

The chain couples TRBV28 to TRBJ1-5, with D possibly being TRBD1 (5 bases). The length of the CDR3 is 14 residues. CDR1 is MDHEN and CDR2 is SYDVKM in the germline V gene. The V end lost 4 bases, the J end lost 11 bases, and 18 bases lay between the germline ends. The CDR3 DNA is TGTGCCAGCAGTTCCCCACGGGGGGTGGTGACCCAGCATTTT. It translates to CASSSPRGVVTQHF.

The chain uses TRBV7-3 and TRBJ2-1; 8 nucleotides match TRBD2. Losses at the gene ends were 4 bases for V and 1 base for J; bases not matched to a gene: 3. The CDR3 runs 15 residues. The germline gives CDR1 SGHTA, CDR2 FQGTGA. The CDR3 bases are TGTGCCAGCAGCTCAACTAGCGGTTCCTACAATGAGCAGTTCTTC. It is translated as CASSSTSGSYNEQFF.

The V and J genes are TRBV7-2 and TRBJ1-3, with 10 bases lining up with TRBD1. CDR1 and CDR2 (germline): SGHTA, FQGNSA. This CDR3 has 16 amino acids. With 2 bases clipped from V and 9 bases from J, the junction kept 10 bases outside the gene matches. In nucleotides, the CDR3 is TGTGCCAGCAGCTTAATGGGGACAGGGGTCTCGTCCACCATATATTTT. It yields the protein CASSLMGTGVSSTIYF. Supplemented by reference TRBV7-2 and TRBJ1-3, the full variable domain reads GAGVSQSPSNKVTEKGKDVELRCDPISGHTALYWYRQSLGQGLEFLIYFQGNSAPDKSGLPSDRFSAERTGGSVSTLTIQRTQQEDSAVYLCASSLMGTGVSSTIYFGEGSWLTVV.

This clone has a single count. The V and J genes are TRBV30 and TRBJ2-3, with 11 bases identical to TRBD1. V was clipped by 5 bases and J by 3 bases; unmatched bases: 10. The germline CDR1 and CDR2 sequences are GTSNPN and SVGIG (reference sequence). This CDR3 region has 16 residues. In DNA, the CDR3 is TGTGCCTGGGGTCCCGGGACAGGGGGTAGAACAGATACGCAGTATTTT. Amino acids: CAWGPGTGGRTDTQYF.

The rearrangement uses TRBV7-9 and TRBJ2-3, with 11 bases that match TRBD2. Germline values: CDR1 SEHNR, CDR2 FQNEAQ (reference sequence). The CDR3 length is 19 residues. The J segment lost 1 base and the V segment lost 7 bases, leaving 16 bases of the junction unmatched. The CDR3 sequence: CASIGSASGGSLGTDTQYF. The CDR3 DNA reads as TGTGCCAGCATTGGGTCGGCTAGCGGGGGGTCCTTAGGCACAGATACGCAGTATTTT. The full variable domain, in which reference TRBV7-9 and TRBJ2-3 provide the parts outside the CDR3, is DTGVSQNPRHKITKRGQNVTFRCDPISEHNRLYWYRQTLGQGPEFLTYFQNEAQLEKSRLLSDRFSAERPKGSFSTLEIQRTEQGDSAMYLCASIGSASGGSLGTDTQYFGPGTRLTVL.

This clone was detected a few times. The V and J genes are TRBV6-4 and TRBJ2-1; the D gene could be TRBD1 or TRBD2 (5 bases each). The CDR3 extends over 14 amino acids. Germline V CDR1 and CDR2: MRHNA, SNTAGT. V was shortened by 5 bases and J by 9 bases, with 17 bases between the two germline ends. CDR3 coding DNA: TGTGCCAGCAGTTCCGGGACCACAACGCGTGAGCAGTTCTTC. It specifies CASSSGTTTREQFF.

This clone was observed a single time. J is TRBJ2-5 and V is TRBV28, with TRBD2 matching over 8 bases. CDR3 length: 15 amino acids. Germline V gene sequence: CDR1 MDHEN, CDR2 SYDVKM. The V segment lost 5 bases and the J segment 3 bases; nucleotides outside the gene matches: 8. The CDR3: CASSQGLAPEETQYF. The CDR3 bases are TGTGCCAGCAGTCAAGGACTAGCCCCTGAAGAGACCCAGTACTTC.

J is TRBJ1-1 and V is TRBV5-4; no firm D call. V was cut by 0 bases and J by 3 bases, with 9 bases left in between. Germline CDR1 SGHNT, CDR2 YYREEE (reference sequence). The CDR3 has 14 residues. The CDR3 loop is CASSLEIEYTEAFF. CDR3 bases: TGTGCCAGCAGCTTGGAGATTGAATACACTGAAGCTTTCTTT.

This sequence joins TRBV18 and TRBJ1-3, with a weak D call TRBD1 (5 bases). The V end lost 0 bases, the J end lost 0 bases, and 9 bases lay between the germline ends. Germline V gene sequence: CDR1 KGHSH, CDR2 LQKENI. This CDR3 has 16 residues. CDR3: CASSPPTERSGNTIYF. In DNA form, the CDR3 reads TGTGCCAGCTCACCACCGACAGAGCGCTCTGGAAACACCATATATTTT.